The 32 T cell receptor beta chains below all came from one sample that was sequenced in a study of blood T cell repertoires in COVID-19. Assay: immunoSEQ multiplex PCR; the TCRdb copy retains only in-frame clones and omits some. The sample shows about 40,000 clones, 70% to 90% of them seen only once. Sequencing input: peripheral blood. All receptors come from a human donor in a cohort sampled during active COVID-19.

The DNA of the CDR3 is TGTGCCAGCAGCCCTGGACTCTACTCCGGGGAGCTGTTTTTT. Translating gives CASSPGLYSGELFF. This chain joins TRBV11-3 and TRBJ2-2; tentative D call: TRBD2 (5 bases). The CDR3 is made up of 14 amino acids. Trimming pared 5 bases from V and 6 bases from J, leaving 13 bases between. The germline V gene encodes CDR1 SGHNT and CDR2 YENEEA.

V usage is TRBV7-3 and J usage is TRBJ2-1; 8 bases are a match to TRBD1. Germline lookup yields CDR1 SGHTA and CDR2 FQGTGA. V gave up 0 bases and J gave up 7 bases; unmatched junction bases: 8. This CDR3 has 16 residues. As DNA, the CDR3 is TGTGCCAGCAGCTTAACCGGTTCAGGGGGCAAGAATGAGCAGTTCTTC. This gives the protein CASSLTGSGGKNEQFF.

The rearrangement links TRBV27 to TRBJ2-1; D is possibly TRBD2 (6 bases). V was trimmed by 8 bases and J by 0 bases, leaving 14 bases between them. Germline V gene data show CDR1 as MNHEY and CDR2 as SMNVEV (reference sequence). The CDR3 has 15 amino acids. CDR3 sequence: CASRREPSSYNEQFF. Here the CDR3 DNA reads TGTGCCAGCCGCCGGGAGCCGAGCTCCTACAATGAGCAGTTCTTC.

This clone was seen only once. The V gene is TRBV9, the J gene TRBJ1-2, with a weak D call TRBD1 (6 bases). Germline V lookup: CDR1 SGDLS, CDR2 YYNGEE. CDR3 size: 16 residues. V gave up 0 bases and J gave up 1 base, with 13 bases separating them. The CDR3 DNA follows: TGTGCCAGCAGCGTAGGCGCTCAGGGGATTAACTATGGCTACACCTTC. Amino acids: CASSVGAQGINYGYTF.

The chain links TRBV10-3 to TRBJ2-5; TRBD1 aligns across 8 bases. V gave up 5 bases and J gave up 4 bases; unmatched junction bases: 9. Per germline, CDR1 ENHRY and CDR2 SYGVKD. This CDR3 has 15 residues. In nucleotides, the CDR3 is TGTGCCATCAGTATAGACAGGGGCGTAGGAGAGACCCAGTACTTC. Translating gives CAISIDRGVGETQYF.

The table lists this clone with a count of one. The chain links TRBV11-2 to TRBJ2-2; D possibly corresponds to TRBD1 (5 bases). The ends were cut back, 2 bases at V and 2 bases at J, with 9 bases in the middle. The CDR3 is 15 amino acids. Germline V gene data show CDR1 as SGHAT and CDR2 as FQNNGV. CDR3 in DNA: TGTGCCAGCAGCTTACGGCAGGGAAACACCGGGGAGCTGTTTTTT. It encodes CASSLRQGNTGELFF.

This clone was seen more than once but under ten times. CDR3: CASSQPSRGRTEAFF. The CDR3 DNA reads TGTGCCAGCAGCCAACCCTCACGGGGGAGGACTGAAGCTTTCTTT. The chain has TRBV3-1 (or the pseudogene TRBV3-2) and TRBJ1-1, with a tentative D call TRBD1 (5 bases). The germline CDR1 and CDR2 sequences are LGHDT and YNNKEL (reference sequence). V was pared by 2 bases and J by 5 bases, with 15 bases between. This CDR3 is 15 amino acids long.

The chain recombines TRBV19 with TRBJ1-5; D is perhaps TRBD1 (5 bases). Looked up from germline, CDR1 is LNHDA and CDR2 is SQIVND (reference sequence). Trimming left V 4 bases short and J 3 bases short, with 10 bases between. The CDR3 has 14 amino acids. CDR3 sequence: CASSKGLDNQPQHF. In DNA, the CDR3 is TGTGCCAGTAGTAAGGGACTCGACAATCAGCCCCAGCATTTT.

The rearrangement links TRBV5-1 to TRBJ1-6; no clear D. Germline CDR1 reads SGHRS; CDR2 reads YFSETQ. This CDR3 contains 15 residues. Trimming pared 4 bases from V and 7 bases from J, leaving 15 bases between. The DNA for the CDR3 is TGCGCCAGCAGCCCTCGGAGTTCTCTGAATTCACCCCTCCACTTT. It encodes CASSPRSSLNSPLHF.

V usage is TRBV5-4 and J usage is TRBJ2-7; 9 bases line up with TRBD1. The CDR3 runs 15 residues. V trimming: 5 bases; J trimming: 1 base; junction bases outside the gene matches: 7. Germline loops: CDR1 SGHNT, CDR2 YYREEE (reference sequence). In DNA, the CDR3 is TGTGCCAGCAGACAGGACAGGGGATCGTCCTACGAGCAGTACTTC. This gives the protein CASRQDRGSSYEQYF.

This chain connects TRBV7-3 to TRBJ2-7, with 7 positions matching TRBD2. CDR3 length equals 14 residues. The ends lost 1 base at V and 3 bases at J; junction bases unmatched: 3. Per germline, CDR1 SGHTA and CDR2 FQGTGA. The chain's CDR3 is CASSLSPGGYEQYF. As DNA, the CDR3 is TGTGCCAGCAGCTTAAGCCCGGGGGGCTACGAGCAGTACTTC.

The chain has TRBV10-2 and TRBJ1-5; a weak D match, TRBD1 (5 bases). The germline V gene encodes CDR1 WSHSY and CDR2 SAAADI. This CDR3 is 13 amino acids long. V lost 4 bases and J 1 base, leaving 5 bases between the germline ends. The CDR3 sequence: CASSGTSNQPQHF. In DNA, the CDR3 is TGCGCCAGCAGTGGGACAAGCAATCAGCCCCAGCATTTT.

The chain links TRBV4-2 to TRBJ2-1, with D possibly being TRBD1 (6 bases). This CDR3 spans 15 amino acids. Germline loops: CDR1 LGHNA, CDR2 YNFKEQ. The V and J ends lost 4 bases and 2 bases respectively, with 12 bases between them. CDR3 sequence (DNA): TGTGCCAGCAGCCGACCGGGACAACCCTACAATGAGCAGTTCTTC. Translation gives CASSRPGQPYNEQFF.

This CDR3 is CASSLDVRALAKNIQYF. CDR3 bases: TGTGCCAGCAGCTTAGATGTGCGGGCGCTAGCCAAAAACATTCAGTACTTC. The chain recombines TRBV11-3 with TRBJ2-4, with TRBD2 as a possible D gene (5 bases). The CDR3 runs to 17 residues. V was shortened by 0 bases and J by 0 bases, with 12 bases between the two germline ends. Germline-derived CDR1 and CDR2 are SGHNT and YENEEA.

The chain couples TRBV11-1 to TRBJ2-5, with 8 bases matching TRBD2. V shed 8 bases, J shed 7 bases, and the junction held 18 bases outside the gene matches. The CDR3 covers 16 residues. CDR1 and CDR2 from the germline V gene are SGHAT and FQDESV (reference sequence). CDR3 in amino acids: CASGPRRGGRAGTQYF. DNA of the CDR3: TGTGCCAGCGGTCCCCGGCGCGGGGGGCGCGCAGGGACCCAGTACTTC. The complete variable domain, with remaining parts taken from reference TRBV11-1 and TRBJ2-5, reads EAEVAQSPRYKITEKSQAVAFWCDPISGHATLYWYRQILGQGPELLVQFQDESVVDDSQLPKDRFSAERLKGVDSTLKIQPAELGDSAMYLCASGPRRGGRAGTQYFGPGTRLLVL.

The chain joins TRBV29-1 to TRBJ1-1; TRBD1 aligns across 7 bases. V dropped 4 bases and J dropped 1; count of bases not matched to a gene: 6. This CDR3 has 14 residues. Germline V gene sequence: CDR1 SQVTM, CDR2 ANQGSEA. As DNA, the CDR3 is TGCAGCGTTGTCAAAGGGACAGCGAACACTGAAGCTTTCTTT. Residues: CSVVKGTANTEAFF.

V usage is TRBV5-4 and J usage is TRBJ1-1; 9 bases agree with TRBD1. This CDR3 has 15 residues. Trimming at V came to 3 bases and at J to 1 base, leaving 4 bases not matched to a gene. Germline V gives CDR1 SGHNT, CDR2 YYREEE (reference sequence). CDR3 amino acids: CASSSYRGRNTEAFF. The DNA of the CDR3 is TGTGCCAGCAGCTCGTACAGGGGGCGGAACACTGAAGCTTTCTTT.

In its sample, this clone was seen once. The chain is built from TRBV24-1 and TRBJ2-2, with D perhaps matching TRBD2 (7 bases). CDR1 is KGHDR and CDR2 is SFDVKD in the germline V gene. This CDR3 is 17 amino acids long. Trimming pared 4 bases from V and 5 bases from J, leaving 19 bases between. CDR3 nucleotide sequence: TGTGCCACCAGTGACGGCGCGGGGGCGTTTAATACCGGGGAGCTGTTTTTT. Translation: CATSDGAGAFNTGELFF.

The rearrangement links TRBV10-3 to TRBJ2-1; 7 bases align to TRBD1. There are 13 residues in the CDR3. Germline values: CDR1 ENHRY, CDR2 SYGVKD. J was trimmed by 6 bases and V by 4 bases; bases with no gene match: 3. For the CDR3, the DNA is TGTGCCATCAGTGGAGACAGGGTCAATGAGCAGTTCTTC. Protein: CAISGDRVNEQFF.

This chain uses TRBV2 with TRBJ2-3, with D possibly being TRBD2 (6 bases). With 3 bases removed from V and 1 base from J, the gap between germline ends came to 11 bases. The CDR3 loop spans 15 amino acids. CDR1 SNHLY and CDR2 FYNNEI come from the germline V gene. The CDR3 coding sequence is TGTGCCAGCAGTGAGCCCCGGAGGGGCACAGATACGCAGTATTTT. Translation: CASSEPRRGTDTQYF.

This chain links TRBV18 with TRBJ1-6; 7 bases are a match to TRBD1. Germline assignment: CDR1 KGHSH and CDR2 LQKENI. The CDR3 runs 18 residues. Trimming removed 1 base from V and 6 bases from J; junction bases left unmatched: 12. The CDR3 loop reads CASSPQGPGQRFNSPLHF. In DNA form, the CDR3 reads TGTGCCAGCTCACCACAGGGTCCGGGACAGAGGTTTAATTCACCCCTCCACTTT.

The chain has TRBV7-9 and TRBJ2-7; 11 positions match TRBD1. Germline trimming cut 5 bases from V and 3 bases from J; bases unmatched to any gene: 6. Germline CDR1 is SEHNR and CDR2 is FQNEAQ (reference sequence). This CDR3 comprises 15 residues. The chain's CDR3 is CASSTGTGGDYEQYF. DNA for the CDR3: TGTGCCAGCAGCACAGGGACAGGGGGGGACTACGAGCAGTACTTC.

The chain employs TRBV18 and TRBJ2-1; tentative D call: TRBD1 (5 bases). The V gene's germline CDR1 is KGHSH and CDR2 LQKENI. V was shortened by 0 bases and J by 8 bases, with 14 bases between the two germline ends. There are 15 residues in the CDR3. The CDR3, as DNA: TGTGCCAGCTCACCACCCAGGACACCCACGGATGAGCAGTTCTTC. Amino acid sequence: CASSPPRTPTDEQFF. The complete variable domain, with remaining parts taken from reference TRBV18 and TRBJ2-1, reads NAGVMQNPRHLVRRRGQEARLRCSPMKGHSHVYWYRQLPEEGLKFMVYLQKENIIDESGMPKERFSAEFPKEGPSILRIQQVVRGDSAAYFCASSPPRTPTDEQFFGPGTRLTVL.

DNA of the CDR3: TGTGCCAGCAGCTCCGTCGGGGGGAAGAACACTGAAGCTTTCTTT. It translates to CASSSVGGKNTEAFF. The V call is TRBV5-5, the J call TRBJ1-1; possibly TRBD1 for D (5 bases). This CDR3 comprises 15 residues. CDR1 is SGHKS, CDR2 YYEKEE, per germline (reference sequence). V gave up 3 bases and J gave up 1 base, with 13 bases separating them.

The chain uses TRBV6-4 and TRBJ1-6; no clear D. The CDR3 totals 18 residues. Germline V gene data show CDR1 as MRHNA and CDR2 as SNTAGT. The germline V and J ends were trimmed by 2 bases and 0 bases, with 14 bases remaining between them. CDR3 in amino acids: CASSDGEGWSSYNSPLHF. CDR3 bases: TGTGCCAGCAGTGACGGAGAGGGCTGGAGCTCCTATAATTCACCCCTCCACTTT.

CDR3 loop: CASSAPGSGHFSGNTIYF. DNA of the CDR3: TGTGCCAGCAGTGCCCCGGGGTCGGGACACTTCTCTGGAAACACCATATATTTT. The chain employs TRBV6-1 and TRBJ1-3; the D gene is possibly TRBD1 (6 bases). The length of the CDR3 is 18 residues. Germline V gives CDR1 MNHNS, CDR2 SASEGT. Trimming stripped 4 bases from V and 0 bases from J, with 19 bases between.

The chain couples TRBV7-2 to TRBJ2-1; TRBD1 might be the D (5 bases). CDR1 SGHTA and CDR2 FQGNSA come from the germline V gene. The V and J ends lost 6 bases and 3 bases respectively, with 9 bases between them. This CDR3 contains 13 residues. CDR3 sequence (DNA): TGTGCCAGCAGTTCAGGGTTCTACAATGAGCAGTTCTTC. Its protein product is CASSSGFYNEQFF.

In its sample, this clone was seen once. This chain links TRBV15 with TRBJ2-7, with D possibly matching TRBD2 (6 bases). V was trimmed by 8 bases and J by 6 bases, leaving 17 bases between them. Looked up from germline, CDR1 is LNHNV and CDR2 is YYDKDF (reference sequence). This CDR3 contains 13 residues. The CDR3, as DNA: TGTGCCACCGGTTTCCGCCAGGGAGGCGAGCAGTACTTC. Translating gives CATGFRQGGEQYF.

This sequence joins TRBV20-1 and TRBJ2-7; TRBD1 matches at 9 bases. The germline CDR1 and CDR2 sequences are DFQATT and SNEGSKA (reference sequence). CDR3 length equals 14 residues. After removal of 3 bases from V and 9 bases from J, the junction contained 12 bases not matched to a gene. This CDR3 is CSASKGQGTFGQYF. Written as DNA, the CDR3 is TGCAGTGCTAGTAAAGGACAGGGGACATTCGGGCAGTACTTC.

The chain combines TRBV9 with TRBJ2-7; 8 bases are a match to TRBD2. Germline lookup yields CDR1 SGDLS and CDR2 YYNGEE. V was pared by 0 bases and J by 6 bases, with 5 bases of the junction left unmatched. This CDR3 has 14 amino acids. CDR3 bases: TGTGCCAGCAGCGTAGACCTAGCGGGCGCCGAGCAGTACTTC. Its protein product is CASSVDLAGAEQYF.

This clone turned up a few times. This chain links TRBV7-9 with TRBJ1-2; D not certain. The CDR3 length is 15 residues. The germline V gene encodes CDR1 SEHNR and CDR2 FQNEAQ (reference sequence). V was trimmed by 1 base and J by 7 bases, leaving 16 bases between them. The CDR3 DNA sequence: TGTGCCAGCAGCTTAGTAGGTCTCTTCACGGGTGGCTACACCTTC. Translated, it gives CASSLVGLFTGGYTF.

CDR3 in DNA: TGTGCCAGCAGTGAAAACAGGGTCTATGGCTACACCTTC. Translated, it gives CASSENRVYGYTF. The rearrangement joins TRBV2 to TRBJ1-2, with D perhaps TRBD1 (6 bases). V shed 2 bases and J shed 4 bases, with 8 bases lying between them. The germline V gene encodes CDR1 SNHLY and CDR2 FYNNEI. The CDR3 spans 13 residues.